This T cell receptor beta chain was sequenced during a study of blood T cell repertoires in COVID-19. Here immunoSEQ multiplex PCR was the method, and the copy in TCRdb shows in-frame clones only, minus some. Here the sample spans some 230,000 clones, around 80% being singletons. V lost 3 bases to trimming and J lost 9 bases, with 4 bases between them. Germline assignment: CDR1 MDHEN and CDR2 SYDVKM. The CDR3 spans 10 residues. Cohorts were assigned according to the clinical history that participants reported. This clone appeared once. Sequenced input: PBMCs or T cells enriched from blood (not recorded which). This chain connects TRBV28 to TRBJ2-3, with no clear D. This receptor was identified in a man between 35 and 55 years old who had recovered from COVID-19. The CDR3 reads CASSFSTQYF. CDR3 nucleotides: TGTGCCAGCAGTTTTTCGACGCAGTATTTT.